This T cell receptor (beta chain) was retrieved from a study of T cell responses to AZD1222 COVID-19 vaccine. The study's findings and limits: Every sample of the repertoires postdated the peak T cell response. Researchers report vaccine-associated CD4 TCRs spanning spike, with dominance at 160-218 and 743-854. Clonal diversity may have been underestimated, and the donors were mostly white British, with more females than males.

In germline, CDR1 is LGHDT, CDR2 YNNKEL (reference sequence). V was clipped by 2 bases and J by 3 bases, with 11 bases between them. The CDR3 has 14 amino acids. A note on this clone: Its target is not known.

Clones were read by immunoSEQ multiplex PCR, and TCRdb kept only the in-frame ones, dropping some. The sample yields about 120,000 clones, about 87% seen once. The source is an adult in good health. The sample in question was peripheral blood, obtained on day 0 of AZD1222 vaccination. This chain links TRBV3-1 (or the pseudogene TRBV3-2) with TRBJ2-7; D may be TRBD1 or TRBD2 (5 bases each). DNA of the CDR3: TGTGCCAGCAGCCAATACGGGACCAACTACGAGCAGTACTTC. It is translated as CASSQYGTNYEQYF.